Below are 6 T cell receptor beta chains sequenced from a single sample in a study of T cells after yellow fever vaccination. TCRdb re-called the 5' RACE reads with MiXCR, one entry per CDR3 protein. The repertoire consists of under 300,000 distinct CDR3 sequences, with over 10% occurring once and the leading ten covering approximately 0.49%. The input for sequencing was CD4+ T cells sorted from PBMCs, taken 45 days after the yellow fever booster vaccination. The source of these receptors is a man aged 25 to 40 who received the YFV17D yellow fever vaccine.

This clonotype was seen more than once but under ten times. The genes are TRBV5-1 and TRBJ1-2; D unclear. V lost 5 bases and J 3 bases, leaving 11 bases between the germline ends. CDR1 and CDR2 (germline): SGHRS, YFSETQ. This CDR3 is 13 amino acids long. CDR3 protein: CASSSGTDYGYTF. Here the CDR3 DNA reads TGCGCCAGCAGTTCTGGCACAGACTATGGCTACACCTTC.

This clonotype has just a few counts. The rearrangement links TRBV7-2 to TRBJ2-7, with 7 nucleotides matching TRBD2. V lost 4 bases to trimming and J lost 2 bases; unmatched junction nucleotides: 11. Germline CDR1 is SGHTA and CDR2 is FQGNSA. The CDR3 extends over 16 amino acids. The CDR3 DNA follows: TGTGCCAGCAGCTCACGCAGTCCTAGCGGAGCCTACGAGCAGTACTTC. It is translated as CASSSRSPSGAYEQYF. Using reference TRBV7-2 and TRBJ2-7 for the parts outside the CDR3, the full variable domain is GAGVSQSPSNKVTEKGKDVELRCDPISGHTALYWYRQSLGQGLEFLIYFQGNSAPDKSGLPSDRFSAERTGGSVSTLTIQRTQQEDSAVYLCASSSRSPSGAYEQYFGPGTRLTVT.

This clonotype was detected a few times. This chain joins TRBV20-1 and TRBJ1-3; D uncertain. Germline CDR1 reads DFQATT; CDR2 reads SNEGSKA (reference sequence). Deletions cut 0 bases from V and 4 bases from J, with 4 bases between. The CDR3 has 12 residues. The CDR3 region is CSARDPGNTIYF. The CDR3 coding sequence is TGCAGTGCTAGAGATCCAGGAAACACCATATATTTT.

This clonotype has more than one count but fewer than ten. The chain employs TRBV20-1 and TRBJ2-7; the match to TRBD2 covers 9 bases. V lost 5 bases to trimming and J lost 1 base; unmatched junction nucleotides: 6. Germline CDR1 is DFQATT and CDR2 is SNEGSKA (reference sequence). The length of the CDR3 is 14 residues. The CDR3 bases are TGCAGTGCTCAAACTAGCGGGCATTCCTACGAGCAGTACTTC. This sequence encodes CSAQTSGHSYEQYF.

This clonotype was observed at least ten times. The CDR3 DNA sequence: TGTGCCAGCAGCCGTGGACTAGCGGGGGGAGAGACCCAGTACTTC. This gives the protein CASSRGLAGGETQYF. This rearrangement joins TRBV7-2 to TRBJ2-5, with 14 positions matching TRBD2. Germline assignment: CDR1 SGHTA and CDR2 FQGNSA. The J segment lost 4 bases and the V segment lost 5 bases, leaving 3 bases of the junction unmatched. This CDR3 has 15 amino acids.

The chain employs TRBV4-3 and TRBJ2-4; 8 nucleotides agree with TRBD2. V lost 0 bases, J lost 3 bases, and 7 bases stayed unmatched. Per the germline V gene, CDR1 is LGHNA and CDR2 is YSLEER. This CDR3 region has 17 residues. The CDR3 sequence: CASSQEPAGVGKNIQYF. For the CDR3, the DNA is TGCGCCAGCAGCCAAGAGCCAGCGGGAGTTGGCAAAAACATTCAGTACTTC.